This entry lists 17 T cell receptor beta chains sequenced from one sample in a study of blood T cells in healthy people across ages. It was with a sample-barcoded 5' primer and a J-beta primer mix that a second PCR of about 6 to 12 cycles was run. TCRdb processed the 5' RACE reads anew with MiXCR; each CDR3 protein has one entry. The table includes hundreds of thousands of distinct CDR3 sequences, over 20% detected once. The sequencing sample was made of blood. The receptors were gathered from a man between 65 and 80 years old in good health.

The sample holds a few counts of this clonotype. J is TRBJ2-5 and V is TRBV6-1; the D is unclear. CDR3 length: 13 amino acids. The germline V and J ends were trimmed by 1 base and 5 bases, with 8 bases remaining between them. Per germline, CDR1 MNHNS and CDR2 SASEGT. CDR3 sequence (DNA): TGTGCCAGCAGTGAAGTTGTTAGGGAGACCCAGTACTTC. Protein sequence: CASSEVVRETQYF.

This rearrangement joins TRBV6-1 to TRBJ1-1; 9 bases align to TRBD1. Germline loops: CDR1 MNHNS, CDR2 SASEGT. V shed 7 bases, J shed 0 bases, and the junction held 3 bases outside the gene matches. This CDR3 is 14 amino acids long. CDR3 bases: TGTGCCAGCATCGGGACAGGGCTGAACACTGAAGCTTTCTTT. Amino acids: CASIGTGLNTEAFF.

This clonotype was observed a handful of times. The chain combines TRBV7-2 with TRBJ2-5; 9 bases are shared with TRBD2. After removal of 11 bases from V and 5 bases from J, the junction contained 12 bases not matched to a gene. Looked up from germline, CDR1 is SGHTA and CDR2 is FQGNSA. The CDR3 has 14 residues. Here the CDR3 DNA reads TGTGCCGGGAACGTTAGCGGGAGAGGGGAGACCCAGTACTTC. Amino acid sequence: CAGNVSGRGETQYF.

This clonotype turned up a few times. The chain employs TRBV24-1 and TRBJ1-4; D call uncertain. V lost 4 bases to trimming and J lost 4 bases, with 6 bases between them. The CDR3 is 13 amino acids. The germline CDR1 and CDR2 sequences are KGHDR and SFDVKD. CDR3 coding DNA: TGTGCCACCAGTGAACCGGGTAATGAAAAACTGTTTTTT. It is translated as CATSEPGNEKLFF.

V and J are TRBV12-5 and TRBJ2-4; D may be TRBD2 (6 bases). Trimming pared 1 base from V and 0 bases from J, leaving 13 bases between. This CDR3 spans 17 amino acids. CDR1 and CDR2 from the germline V gene are LGHNT and FRNRAP. CDR3 loop: CASGLGRGNPAKNIQYF. Written as DNA, the CDR3 is TGTGCTAGTGGTTTGGGACGGGGGAACCCAGCCAAAAACATTCAGTACTTC.

The chain couples TRBV10-3 to TRBJ2-7, with D uncertain. Germline V lookup: CDR1 ENHRY, CDR2 SYGVKD. V dropped 0 bases and J dropped 2 bases, with 8 bases sitting between them. This CDR3 region has 14 residues. The CDR3 loop is CAISESGLAYEQYF. The CDR3 bases are TGTGCCATCAGTGAGTCTGGCCTCGCCTACGAGCAGTACTTC.

The sample holds a few counts of this clonotype. The chain is built from TRBV18 and TRBJ2-7; perhaps TRBD1 as D (6 bases). This CDR3 spans 14 amino acids. V was trimmed by 5 bases and J by 3 bases, leaving 14 bases between them. Germline V gene data show CDR1 as KGHSH and CDR2 as LQKENI. CDR3 nucleotide sequence: TGTGCCAGCTCAGTTAACAGGGTGGACTACGAGCAGTACTTC. Amino acids: CASSVNRVDYEQYF. Full variable domain (missing parts from reference TRBV18 and TRBJ2-7): NAGVMQNPRHLVRRRGQEARLRCSPMKGHSHVYWYRQLPEEGLKFMVYLQKENIIDESGMPKERFSAEFPKEGPSILRIQQVVRGDSAAYFCASSVNRVDYEQYFGPGTRLTVT.

This clonotype was seen only once. The chain couples TRBV2 to TRBJ2-5; no clear D gene. The DNA end lines up better with TRBJ2-7; the J call may be wrong. Germline V gene lookup returns CDR1 SNHLY and CDR2 FYNNEI. The CDR3 extends over 13 amino acids. CDR3 nucleotides: TGTGCCAGCACGAGTCAGGTCCTCTACGAGCAGTACTTC. Protein: CASTSQVLYEQYF.

In this sample, this clonotype turned up a few times. The rearrangement uses TRBV3-1 and TRBJ2-2, with D perhaps matching TRBD1 or TRBD2 (5 bases each). V lost 4 bases to trimming and J lost 6 bases, with 15 bases between them. The CDR3 covers 15 residues. Germline loops: CDR1 LGHDT, CDR2 YNNKEL (reference sequence). The CDR3 is CASSLRGVRAGELFF. The CDR3 nucleotides read TGTGCCAGCAGCCTCCGAGGGGTCCGCGCCGGGGAGCTGTTTTTT. The full variable domain, rest sourced from reference TRBV3-1 and TRBJ2-2, is DTAVSQTPKYLVTQMGNDKSIKCEQNLGHDTMYWYKQDSKKFLKIMFSYNNKELIINETVPNRFSPKSPDKAHLNLHINSLELGDSAVYFCASSLRGVRAGELFFGEGSRLTVL.

This clonotype was counted many times. The rearrangement links TRBV28 to TRBJ1-1; TRBD1 matches at 7 bases. Trimming removed 4 bases from V and 0 bases from J; junction bases left unmatched: 5. There are 15 residues in the CDR3. The germline CDR1 and CDR2 sequences are MDHEN and SYDVKM. CDR3 bases: TGTGCCAGCAGTTCCACAGGGGACATGAACACTGAAGCTTTCTTT. This sequence encodes CASSSTGDMNTEAFF.

The chain joins TRBV5-1 to TRBJ2-1; D might be TRBD1 (6 bases). Deletions cut 0 bases from V and 5 bases from J, with 12 bases between. CDR1 and CDR2 (germline): SGHRS, YFSETQ. This CDR3 has 15 residues. The CDR3 DNA is TGCGCCAGCAGCTTGGTTCAGGGGAAGAACAATGAGCAGTTCTTC. Amino acid sequence: CASSLVQGKNNEQFF.

This clonotype was detected ten times or more. CDR3 loop: CASSLGRTEAFF. CDR3 DNA: TGTGCCAGCAGCTTAGGTAGGACTGAAGCTTTCTTT. The V gene is TRBV7-2, the J gene TRBJ1-1, with D unclear. The germline CDR1 and CDR2 sequences are SGHTA and FQGNSA. The CDR3 has 12 amino acids. V lost 1 base and J 5 bases, leaving 5 bases between the germline ends.

This clonotype turned up a few times. The chain uses TRBV7-9 and TRBJ1-1; a weak D match, TRBD1 (5 bases). V was cut by 1 base and J by 5 bases, with 8 bases left in between. The CDR3 is 13 residues long. Germline CDR1 and CDR2: SEHNR and FQNEAQ (reference sequence). CDR3 in DNA: TGTGCCAGCAGCTTAGAACAGGAAACTGAAGCTTTCTTT. It yields the protein CASSLEQETEAFF.

This clonotype was recorded many times. A junction boundary mismatches the germline segment, possibly from a read error. V usage is TRBV3-1 and J usage is TRBJ2-4; tentative D call: TRBD2 (5 bases). CDR1 is LGHDT, CDR2 YNNKEL, per germline (reference sequence). This CDR3 has 13 residues. The CDR3 region is CASSPTPGTSPIF. In DNA form, the CDR3 reads TGTGCCAGCAGCCCCACCCCGGGAACTAGTCCGATCTTC.

This chain joins TRBV7-3 and TRBJ2-7; no definite D call. Between the trimmed V and J ends, which lost 1 base and 2 bases, there was a span of 12 bases. This CDR3 spans 15 amino acids. From germline, CDR1 is SGHTA and CDR2 FQGTGA. In nucleotides, the CDR3 is TGTGCCAGCAGCTTAATGGTTGGCGGACCCTACGAGCAGTACTTC. This translates into CASSLMVGGPYEQYF.

Remarks on this clonotype: A much larger clone differs from this one at a single base, so this may be a read error. The V call is TRBV4-1, the J call TRBJ2-1; 11 bases agree with TRBD2. Germline lookup yields CDR1 MGHRA and CDR2 YSYEKL. This CDR3 contains 15 residues. The CDR3 nucleotides are TGCACCAGCAGCCACTTAGCGGGAGGGGACAATGAGCAGTTCTTC. The encoded protein is CTSSHLAGGDNEQFF.

In this sample, this clonotype turned up many times. The CDR3 reads CASSLIDGYATNEKLFF. CDR3 bases: TGCGCCAGCAGCCTAATAGACGGCTATGCAACTAATGAAAAACTGTTTTTT. V is TRBV4-3 and J is TRBJ1-4; unclear D gene. Deletions cut 4 bases from V and 0 bases from J, with 15 bases between. Per the germline V gene, CDR1 is LGHNA and CDR2 is YSLEER. The CDR3 is 17 residues long.